Here is one T cell receptor (beta chain) with its context. Its antigen is still unknown. The entry originates in a study of cytomegalovirus exposure and HLA in healthy donors. PCR used 60 Vbeta primers and 13 Jbeta primers. The table came from immunoSEQ multiplex PCR; TCRdb's copy has only in-frame clones and leaves some out. The sample yields 100,000 to 120,000 clones, over 60% seen once. Germline CDR1 and CDR2: SGHNT and YYREEE (reference sequence). The germline V and J ends were trimmed by 2 bases and 2 bases, with 15 bases remaining between them. The CDR3 runs to 16 residues. Study-level findings and limits: Donor immune exposure was known only as CMV serostatus. For most TCR beta V segments, an earlier analysis put the productive rate at about 87% or about 30% of the time.

The chain joins TRBV5-4 to TRBJ2-3, with TRBD2 as a possible D gene (5 bases). Specimen: PBMCs. This TCR came from a man aged 25 to 40 in good health and CMV-seropositive. DNA for the CDR3: TGTGCCAGCAGCTTACTAGAGACAATTACCACAGATACGCAGTATTTT. Translation: CASSLLETITTDTQYF.